Sequencing of this T cell receptor beta chain was carried out in a study of blood T cells in healthy people across ages. Alongside a J-beta primer mix, a sample-barcoded 5' primer served in a second PCR lasting 7 to 11 cycles. Every cDNA molecule bore a tag from a template-switch adaptor containing 12 random nucleotides. Using its own MiXCR run on the 5' RACE reads, TCRdb lists one record per CDR3 protein. The sample includes approximately 850,000 distinct CDR3 sequences, around 43% of them seen just once. CDR3 length: 15 residues. Germline CDR1 reads SGHTA; CDR2 reads FQGNSA. Unmatched junction bases numbered 11, after V lost 5 bases and J lost 8 bases.

Source material: blood. The chain has TRBV7-2 and TRBJ2-1; TRBD1 aligns across 8 bases. The clonotype was recovered from a man aged 55 to 70 in good health. The CDR3 protein is CASSPQRHRGDEQFF. The CDR3 coding sequence is TGTGCCAGCAGCCCACAAAGGCACAGGGGGGATGAGCAGTTCTTC.